These 21 T cell receptor beta chains were all obtained from the same sample, sequenced in a study of T cell repertoires in cytomegalovirus infection. TCRdb reanalysed the reads using MiXCR and keeps one entry per CDR3 protein. Found here are 700,000 to 900,000 distinct CDR3 sequences, about 29% of them singletons; the top ten hold around 14%. The antigens of these receptors remain unknown. The input for sequencing was cultured CD8+ T cells from PBMCs, taken from culture after CMV antigen stimulation. These receptors were taken from a human donor in good health (CMV status not recorded). Some clones in this sample may be carry-over from other donors' samples.

The chain couples TRBV7-8 to TRBJ2-3; unclear D gene. CDR1 is SGHVS and CDR2 is FQNEAQ in the germline V gene. The V and J ends lost 4 bases and 1 base respectively, with 15 bases between them. The CDR3 is 16 residues long. Written as DNA, the CDR3 is TGTGCCAGCAGCTCCCCCCTAGACACCCGCACAGATACGCAGTATTTT. Translating gives CASSSPLDTRTDTQYF.

In its sample, this clonotype was seen a few times. The rearrangement links TRBV6-1 to TRBJ2-5, with unresolved D. The germline V and J ends were trimmed by 8 bases and 5 bases, with 12 bases remaining between them. This CDR3 is 12 amino acids long. Germline loops: CDR1 MNHNS, CDR2 SASEGT. The CDR3: CASQSSWETQYF. For the CDR3, the DNA is TGTGCCAGCCAGAGCTCGTGGGAGACCCAGTACTTC.

The J gene is TRBJ2-3, the V gene TRBV29-1; 9 nucleotides line up with TRBD1. The V gene end was trimmed by 4 bases and the J gene end by 5 bases; junction bases not matched to a gene: 16. CDR3 length: 17 residues. CDR1 SQVTM and CDR2 ANQGSEA come from the germline V gene. In DNA, the CDR3 is TGCAGCGTTGCTGGGACAGGGAGAGGGCCTTGGAGAGATACGCAGTATTTT. This codes for CSVAGTGRGPWRDTQYF.

In this sample, this clonotype turned up a few times. The chain couples TRBV7-2 to TRBJ2-3; 9 positions agree with TRBD2. Trimming took 5 bases from V and 6 from J; bases not matched to a gene: 9. The CDR3 covers 15 residues. In germline, CDR1 is SGHTA, CDR2 FQGNSA. CDR3 sequence: CASSPTSGLADTQYF. CDR3 nucleotide sequence: TGTGCCAGCAGCCCTACGTCGGGACTAGCTGATACGCAGTATTTT. Complete variable domain (other parts from reference TRBV7-2 and TRBJ2-3): GAGVSQSPSNKVTEKGKDVELRCDPISGHTALYWYRQSLGQGLEFLIYFQGNSAPDKSGLPSDRFSAERTGGSVSTLTIQRTQQEDSAVYLCASSPTSGLADTQYFGPGTRLTVL.

This clonotype was picked up many times. V and J are TRBV7-8 and TRBJ2-3; 13 nucleotides line up with TRBD2. V was clipped by 6 bases and J by 6 bases; unmatched bases: 6. In germline, CDR1 is SGHVS, CDR2 FQNEAQ. The CDR3 has 15 residues. CDR3 in amino acids: CASRRTSGGRDTQYF. The CDR3 nucleotides read TGTGCCAGCAGACGGACTAGCGGGGGAAGGGATACGCAGTATTTT.

J is TRBJ2-5 and V is TRBV7-9; 8 nucleotides match TRBD1. The CDR3 is made up of 12 amino acids. With V trimmed by 8 bases and J by 5 bases, 4 bases remained unmatched. CDR1 is SEHNR and CDR2 is FQNEAQ in the germline V gene (reference sequence). Here the CDR3 reads CASLTGVETQYF. The CDR3 coding sequence is TGTGCCAGCCTGACAGGGGTTGAGACCCAGTACTTC.

This rearrangement joins TRBV7-3 to TRBJ2-1; D unresolved. From germline, CDR1 is SGHTA and CDR2 FQGTGA. Trimming pared 5 bases from V and 0 bases from J, leaving 17 bases between. CDR3 length equals 17 residues. The CDR3 reads CASSHLKDVSSYNEQFF. CDR3 bases: TGTGCCAGCAGCCATTTAAAAGACGTGAGCTCCTACAATGAGCAGTTCTTC.

This clonotype showed up just a few times. This chain joins TRBV20-1 and TRBJ1-6; D is undetermined. The CDR3 contains 15 residues. Germline V CDR1 and CDR2: DFQATT, SNEGSKA (reference sequence). V shed 5 bases and J shed 6 bases, with 17 bases lying between them. The CDR3 sequence is CSALTPPSFNSPLHF. CDR3 DNA: TGCAGTGCTTTAACACCTCCGAGTTTTAATTCACCCCTCCACTTT.

This chain connects TRBV11-2 to TRBJ2-5; 7 nucleotides agree with TRBD2. Germline CDR1 reads SGHAT; CDR2 reads FQNNGV. V was pared by 8 bases and J by 5 bases, with 11 bases of the junction left unmatched. This CDR3 has 14 amino acids. The CDR3 is CASSGGGTAETQYF. In nucleotides, the CDR3 is TGTGCCAGCTCTGGGGGGGGGACCGCGGAGACCCAGTACTTC.

This clonotype has only a few counts. The chain employs TRBV24-1 and TRBJ2-1; 11 nucleotides align to TRBD1. The V gene end was trimmed by 4 bases and the J gene end by 7 bases; junction bases not matched to a gene: 8. The CDR3 runs 16 residues. The germline V gene has CDR1 KGHDR and CDR2 SFDVKD. CDR3 DNA sequence: TGTGCCACCAGTGACCGGACAGGGGGCCTGAAGAATGAGCAGTTCTTC. Amino acids: CATSDRTGGLKNEQFF.

The chain links TRBV12-3 or TRBV12-4 to TRBJ2-3, with D possibly called TRBD1 or TRBD2 (5 bases each). The CDR3 has 16 amino acids. The V and J ends lost 1 base and 2 bases respectively, with 13 bases between them. CDR3 protein: CASSLDGASLTDTQYF. The CDR3 DNA reads TGTGCCAGCAGTTTAGACGGGGCGTCCCTCACAGATACGCAGTATTTT.

V gene TRBV19 combines with J gene TRBJ2-4; D is possibly TRBD1 (6 bases). The CDR3 consists of 12 residues. Trimming stripped 1 base from V and 16 bases from J, with 14 bases between. Germline assignment: CDR1 LNHDA and CDR2 SQIVND (reference sequence). The CDR3 sequence: CASSIGGGPSYF. CDR3 DNA: TGTGCCAGTAGTATAGGAGGGGGACCGTCTTACTTC.

This clonotype was seen only a few times. This rearrangement joins TRBV6-5 to TRBJ1-2, with D maybe TRBD1 (6 bases). The CDR3 extends over 13 amino acids. Trimming left V 5 bases short and J 4 bases short, with 11 bases between. Germline values: CDR1 MNHEY, CDR2 SVGAGI. Here the CDR3 reads CASSEGVGYGYTF. The CDR3 DNA reads as TGTGCCAGCAGTGAGGGGGTTGGCTATGGCTACACCTTC.

This clonotype was seen more than once but under ten times. The rearrangement joins TRBV7-9 to TRBJ1-1; no firm D call. Germline V gene data show CDR1 as SEHNR and CDR2 as FQNEAQ (reference sequence). The CDR3 is made up of 15 amino acids. V lost 5 bases and J lost 1, with 14 bases in between. CDR3 nucleotide sequence: TGTGCCAGCAGCCCGCGGGTGGCGGAGAACACTGAAGCTTTCTTT. Translation gives CASSPRVAENTEAFF.

The V and J genes are TRBV6-1 and TRBJ2-5; a possible D gene is TRBD1 (6 bases). V was cut by 9 bases and J by 4 bases, with 27 bases left in between. The CDR3 spans 17 residues. CDR1 and CDR2 (germline): MNHNS, SASEGT. For the CDR3, the DNA is TGTGCCAGTAGCAGCTTACTCCGGACCAGGGGAAGAGAGACCCAGTACTTC. Translated: CASSSLLRTRGRETQYF.

This clonotype was seen many times. The chain employs TRBV7-8 and TRBJ1-2; 9 bases align to TRBD1. V lost 2 bases, J lost 0 bases, and 4 bases stayed unmatched. The CDR3 is 16 residues long. The germline V gene has CDR1 SGHVS and CDR2 FQNEAQ. CDR3 residues: CASSLPGQGANYGYTF. CDR3 nucleotide sequence: TGTGCCAGCAGCTTACCGGGACAGGGAGCTAACTATGGCTACACCTTC.

The CDR3 protein is CASSTGIDEAFF. The CDR3 DNA follows: TGTGCCAGCAGTACAGGGATAGATGAAGCTTTCTTT. The chain has TRBV27 and TRBJ1-1, with D maybe TRBD1 (6 bases). V was clipped by 5 bases and J by 7 bases, with 11 bases between them. This CDR3 is 12 amino acids long. Germline assignment: CDR1 MNHEY and CDR2 SMNVEV (reference sequence).

The CDR3 coding sequence is TGCGCCAGCAGCCAAGTGCCAGGGAAGCTAGAAGAGACCCAGTACTTC. Protein sequence: CASSQVPGKLEETQYF. The genes are TRBV4-1 and TRBJ2-5, with D perhaps matching TRBD1 (5 bases). Per the germline V gene, CDR1 is MGHRA and CDR2 is YSYEKL. V was trimmed by 1 base and J by 3 bases, leaving 15 bases between them. The CDR3 sequence is 16 residues long.

This clonotype was seen only a few times. The chain uses TRBV24-1 and TRBJ2-5; D call uncertain. Germline-derived CDR1 and CDR2 are KGHDR and SFDVKD. The V gene lost 9 bases and the J gene lost 2 bases, with 12 bases spanning the gap. The CDR3 is made up of 13 amino acids. CDR3 DNA sequence: TGTGCCACCCTCCGTAATCAGCAAGAGACCCAGTACTTC. It specifies CATLRNQQETQYF.

The chain carries TRBV4-1 and TRBJ1-1; 7 bases are shared with TRBD1. The CDR3 loop spans 16 amino acids. J was trimmed by 0 bases and V by 0 bases; bases with no gene match: 4. Looked up from germline, CDR1 is MGHRA and CDR2 is YSYEKL. CDR3 in DNA: TGCGCCAGCAGCCAAGATAAGAGGGGGCTGAACACTGAAGCTTTCTTT. Translating gives CASSQDKRGLNTEAFF.

This clonotype was counted only a few times. The chain uses TRBV28 and TRBJ2-2; TRBD2 might be the D (6 bases). V was clipped by 7 bases and J by 2 bases, with 11 bases between them. Germline V gene lookup returns CDR1 MDHEN and CDR2 SYDVKM. The CDR3 has 14 amino acids. The CDR3 here is CASTLEGNTGELFF. The DNA for the CDR3 is TGTGCCAGCACCTTGGAGGGAAACACCGGGGAGCTGTTTTTT.